This T cell receptor (beta chain) was retrieved from a study of lymphopenia after photon versus proton radiotherapy (dated by TCRdb to about 2019). At the level of the whole study: Photon and proton radiation therapy were compared by the study for their immunological effects in patients with gastrointestinal tumors who developed high-grade lymphopenia. The cohort comprised 20 patients with gastrointestinal tumors who received either photon or proton therapy and then developed lymphopenia. The study aimed to characterize how the two radiation modalities differ in their impact on the immune system. Study-wide findings and limitations: Across the cohort, an inverse correlation was found between a larger post-nadir drop in TCR diversity and overall survival time among patients who died. During treatment, patients who received proton therapy stayed relatively stable, whereas patients who received photon therapy lost naive T cells and TCR diversity and gained effector/memory populations. The survival association was assessed only in patients who died, and better survival with proton therapy was presented by the authors as a possibility rather than a demonstrated result. After the lymphocyte count nadir, photon-treated repertoires showed oligoclonal expansion, especially of CD8+ Temra cells, which drove the drop in diversity.

Library construction relied on the immunoSEQ multiplex PCR assay. Deep sequencing of rearranged TCR beta loci, alongside multiparametric flow cytometry, was used to profile T cell repertoires. TCRdb stores this immuneACCESS table with in-frame sequences only. Part of the clones is absent; in the studies checked, under half of the shortfall reflects unresolved V genes, and no reason is known for the rest. The sample data list over 50,000 clones, and 86% of these were observed just once. Of the sample, 2% to 3% falls within the top ten clones. CDR1 and CDR2 are read off the germline V gene as SGHRS and YFSETQ. V is cut back by 4 bases and J by 2 bases, with 2 bases in the junction unmatched. From the cysteine up to the phenylalanine, the CDR3 has a length of 14 residues. Only the CDR3 part of the read is kept: 42 bases, read in frame from the first base. Concerning this clone itself: The antigen it binds to is not known. No base-level quality is on record; no much larger clone is a single base apart.

Here the sequenced sample was peripheral blood, taken from a patient treated with photon-based radiotherapy. The rearrangement combines TRBV5-1 with TRBJ2-2; TRBD2 fits 7 bases in the junction. The receptor was derived from a man aged 35-49 years with gastric cancer. In nucleotide form, the sequence is TGCGCCAGCAGCGCGGGACTAAACACCGGGGAGCTGTTTTTT. This yields the protein CASSAGLNTGELFF.